This T cell receptor (beta chain) was retrieved from a study of cytomegalovirus exposure and HLA in healthy donors. Overall study findings and caveats: Across all donors, roughly uniform sequencing depth was an assumption of the presence/absence analyses. Analysis performed later showed TCR beta chains linked to HLA being more clonally expanded than equally common others. Owing to their indistinguishability, certain V segments, notably TRBV6-2 and TRBV6-3, were excluded.

PCR primers comprised 60 Vbeta and 13 Jbeta primers. Assay: immunoSEQ multiplex PCR; the TCRdb copy retains only in-frame clones and omits some. Altogether around 140,000 clones are present, almost 85% being singletons, with the ten largest covering approximately 9.7%. This CDR3 has 15 amino acids. Trimming took 2 bases from V and 0 from J, leaving 10 bases between them. The germline CDR1 and CDR2 sequences are MNHNS and SASEGT. As for this clone: Its specificity is unknown.

This sequence was found in a woman aged 55-69 years in good health and CMV-seropositive. Sequences were obtained from PBMCs. The V gene is TRBV6-1, the J gene TRBJ1-1; maybe TRBD1 (5 bases). The CDR3 region is CASSESGDLNTEAFF. In DNA, the CDR3 is TGTGCCAGCAGTGAATCGGGGGACTTGAACACTGAAGCTTTCTTT.